The present T cell receptor (beta chain) was sequenced within a study of blood T cell repertoires in COVID-19 (dated by TCRdb to 2018 to 2021). Context from the whole study: The collaborator samples originated in the United States, Italy and Spain and spanned the acute and convalescent phases of COVID-19. The material from the prospective study consisted of cDNA or gDNA derived from T cells, B-cell-depleted T cells, or PBMCs. Deeply sampled blood TCRbeta repertoires from subjects exposed to, actively infected with, or recovered from COVID-19 were included in the dataset. The repertoires were released in a freely available public database intended as a resource for research on the immune response to SARS-CoV-2. Samples were obtained from the ongoing ImmuneRACE study (first 160 participants) and from about 1,300 subjects provided by 6 global collaborators. The sample metadata nearly always contained a de-identified subject ID, COVID-19 status, age in years and sex. Where available, HLA class I and class II types were obtained from metadata supplied by the sample provider rather than from assay-based typing. The research as a whole found: The amount of clinical and demographic metadata varied by source and participant and was provided uncurated.

CDR1 GTSNPN and CDR2 SVGIG were looked up in the germline V gene (reference sequence). V and J are truncated by 5 bases and 9 bases respectively, leaving an intervening sequence of 14 bases. Spanning cysteine to phenylalanine, the CDR3 consists of 12 amino acids. This entry keeps only the CDR3 DNA: 36 bases, framed from base 1. TCRbeta CDR3 regions were amplified from genomic DNA using the immunoSEQ Assay, a bias-controlled multiplex PCR. The original methods were these. Within the assay, amplification of reference gene primers was used to estimate how many nucleated cells each sample contained. To quantify the absolute abundance of each unique TCRbeta CDR3 rearrangement, sequence reads were collapsed and filtered. For each sample, productive Simpson clonality was calculated by taking the square root of Simpson's diversity index across productive rearrangements. Here the immuneACCESS table is served through TCRdb, limited to in-frame sequences with V and J called. Missing clones are a known gap in these copies; in checked studies unresolved V genes cover under half, and the rest lacks a known reason. The D gene and trimming were derived from the DNA, and the V and J assignments and clone size from that table. Across this sample there are 250,000 or so clones, with approximately 88% seen only once. The top ten hold approximately 2.5% of the sample.

Worth noting for this clone: Its cognate antigen has yet to be identified. No clone much larger than this one lies a single base away; base qualities are absent.

Participants in the prospective study were enrolled through a virtual design, were aged roughly 18 to 95 years, and lived in roughly 26 United States geographic areas. In the prospective study, cohorts were assigned on the basis of participant-reported clinical history obtained from a screening survey and a study questionnaire. In the prospective study, mobile phlebotomists collected whole blood, serum and a nasopharyngeal or oropharyngeal swab from each participant. Prospective study participants could optionally give additional blood draws and questionnaires over an approximately 2-month period. Before DNA extraction, prospective study blood samples were shipped either frozen or at room temperature.

The chain uses TRBV30 and TRBJ2-1; the D region possibly corresponds to TRBD2 (5 bases align). Sequencing input: PBMCs or T cells enriched from blood (not recorded which). This sequence was found in a woman aged 40 to 50 with acute COVID-19. The DNA sequence reads TGTGCCTGGCTGCGGGCAGGCACTGAGCAGTTCTTC. This encodes CAWLRAGTEQFF. With the portions outside the CDR3 filled from the reference TRBV30 and TRBJ2-1 genes, the complete variable region becomes SQTIHQWPATLVQPVGSPLSLECTVEGTSNPNLYWYRQAAGRGLQLLFYSVGIGQISSEVPQNLSASRPQDRQFILSSKKLLLSDSGFYLCAWLRAGTEQFFGPGTRLTVL.